Below, one TCR beta chain is given with its context. The target antigen is unknown. This entry belongs to a study of T cell responses to AZD1222 COVID-19 vaccine. V was clipped by 3 bases and J by 8 bases, with 16 bases between them. The V gene's germline CDR1 is KGHSY and CDR2 FQNENV. The CDR3 sequence is 14 residues long. Profiled with immunoSEQ multiplex PCR; TCRdb holds only in-frame clones, not every one. The data contain under 200,000 clones, around nine tenths of them singletons. General study points: Spike-spanning, vaccine-associated CD4 TCRs were dominant at 160-218 and 743-854. Reports indicate that nearly half of spike-specific TCRs are directed at unmutated variant regions.

The chain joins TRBV16 to TRBJ1-2; D is unresolved. The receptor comes from an adult who received the MenACWY meningococcal vaccine as a control. Sequencing used peripheral blood, obtained 28 days after the second dose of the MenACWY control vaccine. The CDR3 region is CASSQSESRSGYTF. The DNA of the CDR3 is TGTGCCAGCAGCCAGTCAGAGAGCCGTTCGGGCTACACCTTC. Using reference TRBV16 and TRBJ1-2 for the parts outside the CDR3, the full variable domain is GEEVAQTPKHLVRGEGQKAKLYCAPIKGHSYVFWYQQVLKNEFKFLISFQNENVFDETGMPKERFSAKCLPNSPCSLEIQATKLEDSAVYFCASSQSESRSGYTFGSGTRLTVV.